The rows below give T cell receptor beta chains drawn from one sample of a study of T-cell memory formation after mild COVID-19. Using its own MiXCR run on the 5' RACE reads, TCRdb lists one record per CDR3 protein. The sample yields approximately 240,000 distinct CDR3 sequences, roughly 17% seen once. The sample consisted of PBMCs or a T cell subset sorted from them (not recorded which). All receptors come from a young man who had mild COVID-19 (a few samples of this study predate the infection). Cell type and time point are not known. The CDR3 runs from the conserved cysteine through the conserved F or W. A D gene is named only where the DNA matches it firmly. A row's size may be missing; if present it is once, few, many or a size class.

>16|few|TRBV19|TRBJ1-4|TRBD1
TGTGCCAGTGGCGATCCGGGACAGGGCTCAAGGAGGTCCCTGTTTTTT
CASGDPGQGSRRSLFF
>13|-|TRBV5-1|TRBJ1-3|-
TGCGCCAGCAGCTTGGCAGGGGGAAACACCATATATTTT
CASSLAGGNTIYF
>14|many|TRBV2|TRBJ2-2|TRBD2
TGTGCCAGTAGACTAGCGGCTAACACCGGGGAGCTGTTTTTT
CASRLAANTGELFF
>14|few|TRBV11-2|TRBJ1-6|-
TGTGCCAGCAGCCCCTGGACAGTGGATTCACCCCTCCACTTT
CASSPWTVDSPLHF
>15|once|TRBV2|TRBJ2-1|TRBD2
TGTGCCAGCAGTGAAGAGCGGGGAAACTACAATGAGCAGTTCTTC
CASSEERGNYNEQFF
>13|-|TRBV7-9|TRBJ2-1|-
TGTGCCAGCAGTGTGGGGTTTTTGGTCGAGCAGTTCTTC
CASSVGFLVEQFF
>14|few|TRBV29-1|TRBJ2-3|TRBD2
TGCAGCGTTGGGAAGCGGGGGGGCCAAGATACGCAGTATTTT
CSVGKRGGQDTQYF
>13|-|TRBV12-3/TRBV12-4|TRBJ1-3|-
TGTGCCAGCAGTTTTATAGCTGGAAACACCATATATTTT
CASSFIAGNTIYF
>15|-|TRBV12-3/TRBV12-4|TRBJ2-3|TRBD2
TGTGCCAGCACAGGAGCGGGGGGGCTGGTGGATACGCAGTATTTT
CASTGAGGLVDTQYF
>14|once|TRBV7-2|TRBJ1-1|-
TGTGCCAGCAGCCTAGGGGTGGTCAGCACTGAAGCTTTCTTT
CASSLGVVSTEAFF
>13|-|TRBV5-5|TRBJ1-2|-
TGTGCCAGCAGCACGGAAGGGGTTTATGGCTACACCTTC
CASSTEGVYGYTF
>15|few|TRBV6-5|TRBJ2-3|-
TGTGCCAGCAGCTCCGCGACTACTAACACAGATACGCAGTATTTT
CASSSATTNTDTQYF
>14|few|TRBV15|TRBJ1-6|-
TGTGCCACCAGCAATCGAGAAGAGAATTCACCCCTCCACTTT
CATSNREENSPLHF
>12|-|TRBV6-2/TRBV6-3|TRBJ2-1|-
TGTGCCAGCAGCCGGGTGGCCAGCGAGCAGTTCTTC
CASSRVASEQFF
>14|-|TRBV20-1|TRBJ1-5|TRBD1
TGCAGTGCTAGAGCCTCAGGGGGAAGGCAGCCCCAGCATTTT
CSARASGGRQPQHF
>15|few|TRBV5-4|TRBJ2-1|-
TGTGCCAGCAGCTTAGATTTAGGAGGGTCACGCGAGCAGTTCTTC
CASSLDLGGSREQFF
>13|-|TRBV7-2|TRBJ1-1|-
TGTGCCAGCACCCCGGGGGGGAGAGGCCCAGCTTTCTTT
CASTPGGRGPAFF
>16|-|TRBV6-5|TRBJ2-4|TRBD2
TGTGCCAGCAGTTACTCCCGGGCGGGGGGAGGCAACATTCAGTACTTC
CASSYSRAGGGNIQYF
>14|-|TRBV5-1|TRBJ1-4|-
TGCGCCAGCAGCGCAGGGTGGGGAGATGAAAAACTGTTTTTT
CASSAGWGDEKLFF
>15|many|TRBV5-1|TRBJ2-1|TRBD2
TGCGCCAGCAGCTTGGGACTAGCGGGGGACAATGAGCAGTTCTTC
CASSLGLAGDNEQFF
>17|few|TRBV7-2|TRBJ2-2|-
TGTGCCAGCAGCTTCGGACGGGGGAGAGGTGACACCGGGGAGCTGTTTTTT
CASSFGRGRGDTGELFF
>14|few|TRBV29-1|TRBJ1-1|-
TGCAGCGTGGGGCCGCGCAGGGGTAAGACTGAAGCTTTCTTT
CSVGPRRGKTEAFF
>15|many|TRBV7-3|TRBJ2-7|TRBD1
TGTGCCAGCAGCTCTTCTGGGGGACAGGGTAACGAGCAGTACTTC
CASSSSGGQGNEQYF
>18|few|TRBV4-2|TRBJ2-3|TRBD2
TGTGCCAGCAGCCAAGGGACTAGCGGGGGGGCTAGCACAGATACGCAGTATTTT
CASSQGTSGGASTDTQYF
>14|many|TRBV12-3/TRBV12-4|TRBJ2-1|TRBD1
TGTGCCAGCAGTTTAGTTAGGGGGCCCTTGGAGCAGTTCTTC
CASSLVRGPLEQFF
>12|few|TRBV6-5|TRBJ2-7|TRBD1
TGTGCCAGCAGTCGGACAGGGCACGAGCAGTACTTC
CASSRTGHEQYF
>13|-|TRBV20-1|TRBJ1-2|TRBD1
TGCAGTGCTAAGGACAGGACTAACTATGGCTACACCTTC
CSAKDRTNYGYTF
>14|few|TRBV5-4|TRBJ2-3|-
TGTGCCAGCAGCTTTGTGGGCCCCACAGATACGCAGTATTTT
CASSFVGPTDTQYF
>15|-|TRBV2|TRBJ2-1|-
TGTGCCAGCAGTGGCAGGGGACTTTCCTACAATGAGCAGTTCTTC
CASSGRGLSYNEQFF
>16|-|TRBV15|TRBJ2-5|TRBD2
TGTGCCACCAGCAGATCGTTGAAGGACGGGGGGGAGACCCAGTACTTC
CATSRSLKDGGETQYF
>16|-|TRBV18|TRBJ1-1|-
TGTGCCAGCTCACCACCCTTATCAGGGGTAAACACTGAAGCTTTCTTT
CASSPPLSGVNTEAFF
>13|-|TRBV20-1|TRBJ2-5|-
TGCAGTGCGGCACGAGGGACCCAAGAGACCCAGTACTTC
CSAARGTQETQYF
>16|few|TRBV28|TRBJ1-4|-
TGTGCCAGCAGTTTTGTATGGTCAGCCCTTAAGGAAAAACTGTTTTTT
CASSFVWSALKEKLFF
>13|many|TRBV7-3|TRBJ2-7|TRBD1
TGTGCCAGCAGCCCTGGACAGGGGAGTAAGCAGTACTTC
CASSPGQGSKQYF
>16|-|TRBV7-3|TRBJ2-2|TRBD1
TGTGCCAGCAGCTCTGGAGTACAGGGGCCCACCGGGGAGCTGTTTTTT
CASSSGVQGPTGELFF
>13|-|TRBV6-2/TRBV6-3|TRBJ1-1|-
TGTGCCAGCAGAGGGCAGGGAAGGACTGAAGCTTTCTTT
CASRGQGRTEAFF
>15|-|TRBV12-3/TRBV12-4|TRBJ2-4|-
TGTGCCAGCAGTCCGCAAGGGGGTCCCAAAAACATTCAGTACTTC
CASSPQGGPKNIQYF
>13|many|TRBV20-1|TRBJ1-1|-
TGCAGTGCTAGGTCAGGGGCGAACACTGAAGCTTTCTTT
CSARSGANTEAFF
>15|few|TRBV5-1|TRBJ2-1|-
TGCGCCAGCAGCTTGGAGGCCGGGACTCACAATGAGCAGTTCTTC
CASSLEAGTHNEQFF
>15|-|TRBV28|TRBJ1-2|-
TGTGCCAGCAGCCTCCCCCCCGGGACCCTGTATGGCTACACCTTC
CASSLPPGTLYGYTF
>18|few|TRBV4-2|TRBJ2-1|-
TGTGCCAGCAGCCAAGTTAGTCGTTTAGCGGACTCCTACAATGAGCAGTTCTTC
CASSQVSRLADSYNEQFF
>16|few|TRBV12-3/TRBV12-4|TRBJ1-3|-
TGTGCCAGCAACCCCTCGAGTGGGGGGCTTGGAAACACCATATATTTT
CASNPSSGGLGNTIYF
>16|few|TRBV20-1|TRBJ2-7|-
TGCAGTGCTAGAGTTTTGTGGGCAGGTGACACCTACGAGCAGTACTTC
CSARVLWAGDTYEQYF
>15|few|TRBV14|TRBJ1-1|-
TGTGCCAGCAGCCGATCTTCCTGGACCCCCAGTAAAGCTTTCTTT
CASSRSSWTPSKAFF
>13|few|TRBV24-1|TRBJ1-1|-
TGTGCCACCAGTGATTCCCGGGACCGCCAGGCTTTCTTT
CATSDSRDRQAFF